The T cell receptor beta chain under discussion was sequenced for a study of TIL therapy for anti-PD-1-resistant metastatic lung cancer. Background on the study: Tumors carried a median around 1.4 non-synonymous mutations per megabase.

As for this clone: Its target is not known.

The time point was: pre-treatment sample, taken before nivolumab and TIL therapy. Germline V gene sequence: CDR1 MNHEY, CDR2 SMNVEV (reference sequence). Trimming shortened V by 6 bases and J by 2 bases, and 10 bases separated the two germline ends. This CDR3 contains 13 residues. The study's findings and limits: The cohort had more treatment-naive, never-smoker and oncogene-addicted patients than typical.

Sequencing used immunoSEQ v3. The assay was immunoSEQ multiplex PCR, and TCRdb's table has in-frame clones only and misses some. This table holds fewer than 20,000 clones, 74% found once. The sequence derives from a person aged 25-85 years with non-small cell lung cancer. The sequenced sample was blood, obtained at baseline. The J gene is TRBJ1-1, the V gene TRBV27; no reliable D call. CDR3 loop: CASRRVANTEAFF. In nucleotides, the CDR3 is TGTGCCAGCAGAAGGGTCGCAAACACTGAAGCTTTCTTT.